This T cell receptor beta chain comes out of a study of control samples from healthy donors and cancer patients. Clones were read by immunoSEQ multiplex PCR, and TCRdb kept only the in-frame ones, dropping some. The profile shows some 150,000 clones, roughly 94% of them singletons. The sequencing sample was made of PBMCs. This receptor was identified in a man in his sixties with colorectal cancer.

The DNA for the CDR3 is TGTGCCAGCAGCAGGGGTTTCGACACTGAAGCTTTCTTT. This codes for CASSRGFDTEAFF. The chain links TRBV12-3 or TRBV12-4 to TRBJ1-1; TRBD1 is a possible D gene (6 bases). This CDR3 spans 13 amino acids. Trimming left V 6 bases short and J 3 bases short, with 11 bases between.